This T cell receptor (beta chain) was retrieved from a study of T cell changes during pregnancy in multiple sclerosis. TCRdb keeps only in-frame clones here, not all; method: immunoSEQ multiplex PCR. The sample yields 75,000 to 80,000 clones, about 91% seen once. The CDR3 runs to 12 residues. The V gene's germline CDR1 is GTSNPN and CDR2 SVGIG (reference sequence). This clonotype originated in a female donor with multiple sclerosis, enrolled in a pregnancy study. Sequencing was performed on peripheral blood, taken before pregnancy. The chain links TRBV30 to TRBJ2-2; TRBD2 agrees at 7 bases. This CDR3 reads CGGGSATGELFF. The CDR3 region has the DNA TGTGGCGGGGGTAGCGCCACCGGGGAGCTGTTTTTT.